The source of this T cell receptor (beta chain) is a study of response to subunit inactivated influenza vaccine. The V gene lost 5 bases and the J gene lost 0 bases, with 16 bases spanning the gap. Germline V gene data show CDR1 as SGHVS and CDR2 as FNYEAQ. The CDR3 sequence is 17 residues long. From the RT-PCR reads, TCRdb called clonotypes with MiXCR, one entry per CDR3 protein. Here the sample spans 500,000 to 600,000 distinct CDR3 sequences, about 15% being singletons. Turning to this clonotype: The antigen is not known.

Study-wide results and caveats: Authors proposed each seasonal influenza vaccination draws in few new T cells.

The source was CD4+ T cells sorted from PBMCs, collected roughly 24 months after vaccination. The receptor comes from a man in his fifties or sixties who received an inactivated influenza vaccine. The chain has TRBV7-6 and TRBJ2-2, with D perhaps matching TRBD2 (5 bases). CDR3 DNA: TGTGCCAGCAGCAGACTCTCAAGCGGCTCGAACACCGGGGAGCTGTTTTTT. As protein: CASSRLSSGSNTGELFF.